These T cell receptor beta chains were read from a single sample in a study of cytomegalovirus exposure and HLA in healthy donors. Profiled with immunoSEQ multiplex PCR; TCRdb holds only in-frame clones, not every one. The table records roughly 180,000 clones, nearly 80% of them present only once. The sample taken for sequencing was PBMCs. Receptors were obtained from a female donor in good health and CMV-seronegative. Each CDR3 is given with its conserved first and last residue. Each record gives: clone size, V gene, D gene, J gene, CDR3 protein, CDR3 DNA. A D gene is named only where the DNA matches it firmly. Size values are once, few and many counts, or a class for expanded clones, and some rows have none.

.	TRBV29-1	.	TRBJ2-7	CSVEWGTRQYF	TGCAGCGTTGAATGGGGGACACGGCAGTACTTC
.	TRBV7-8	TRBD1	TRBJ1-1	CASSLRDSNTEAFF	TGTGCCAGCAGCTTAAGGGACAGCAACACTGAAGCTTTCTTT
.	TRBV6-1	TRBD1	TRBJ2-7	CASGDRYEQYF	TGTGCCAGCGGGGACAGATACGAGCAGTACTTC
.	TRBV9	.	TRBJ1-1	CASSADAGLRNTEAFF	TGTGCCAGCAGCGCGGACGCGGGGCTTCGGAACACTGAAGCTTTCTTT
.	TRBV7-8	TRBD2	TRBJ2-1	CATTWGTSGGAKVF	TGTGCCACCACATGGGGGACTAGCGGGGGGGCCAAGGTCTTC
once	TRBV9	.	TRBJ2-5	CASSLGWASQETQYF	TGTGCCAGCAGCCTAGGGTGGGCCAGCCAAGAGACCCAGTACTTC
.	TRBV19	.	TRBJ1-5	CASSTNWRGQPQHF	TGTGCCAGTAGTACTAACTGGAGGGGCCAGCCCCAGCATTTT
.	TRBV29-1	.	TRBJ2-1	CSVASSYNEQFF	TGCAGCGTTGCCAGCTCCTACAATGAGCAGTTCTTC
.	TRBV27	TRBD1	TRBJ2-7	CASSSNRGPFEQYF	TGTGCCAGCAGTTCAAACAGGGGGCCCTTCGAGCAGTACTTC
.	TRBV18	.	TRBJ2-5	CASSPVGSGETQYF	TGTGCCAGCTCACCCGTCGGGAGTGGAGAGACCCAGTACTTC
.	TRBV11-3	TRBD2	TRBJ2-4	CASSLGDYLLAKNIQYF	TGTGCCAGCAGCTTAGGGGACTACCTACTAGCCAAAAACATTCAGTACTTC
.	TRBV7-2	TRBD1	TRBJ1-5	CASSLRGTGAKSNQPQHF	TGTGCCAGCAGCTTAAGGGGGACAGGGGCGAAAAGTAATCAGCCCCAGCATTTT
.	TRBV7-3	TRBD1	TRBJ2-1	CASSANRGDEQFF	TGTGCCAGCAGCGCAAACAGGGGCGATGAGCAGTTCTTC
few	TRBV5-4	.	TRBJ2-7	CASSLLQGGEQYF	TGTGCCAGCAGCTTGTTACAGGGTGGGGAGCAGTACTTC
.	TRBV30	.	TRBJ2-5	CAWSVLTETQYF	TGTGCCTGGAGTGTACTCACGGAGACCCAGTACTTC
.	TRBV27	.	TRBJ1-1	CASSLGQYTEAFF	TGTGCCAGCAGTTTAGGACAGTACACTGAAGCTTTCTTT
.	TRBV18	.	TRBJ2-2	CASSPLSRTGNTGELFF	TGTGCCAGCTCACCCCTATCCAGGACGGGAAACACCGGGGAGCTGTTTTTT
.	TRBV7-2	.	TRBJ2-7	CASSFDSTPIEQYF	TGTGCCAGCAGCTTCGACTCGACCCCTATCGAGCAGTACTTC
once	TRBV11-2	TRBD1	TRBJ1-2	CASSFGQGPLYGYTF	TGTGCCAGCAGCTTTGGACAGGGCCCTCTCTATGGCTACACCTTC
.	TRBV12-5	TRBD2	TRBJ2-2	CASGLTHSGKNTGELFF	TGTGCTAGTGGCCTTACTCATAGCGGGAAGAACACCGGGGAGCTGTTTTTT
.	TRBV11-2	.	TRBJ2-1	CASSLSGTRLYNEQFF	TGTGCCAGCAGCTTATCGGGGACTCGATTATACAATGAGCAGTTCTTC
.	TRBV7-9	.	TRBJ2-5	CASSLGSGQETQYF	TGTGCCAGCAGCTTAGGTAGCGGCCAAGAGACCCAGTACTTC